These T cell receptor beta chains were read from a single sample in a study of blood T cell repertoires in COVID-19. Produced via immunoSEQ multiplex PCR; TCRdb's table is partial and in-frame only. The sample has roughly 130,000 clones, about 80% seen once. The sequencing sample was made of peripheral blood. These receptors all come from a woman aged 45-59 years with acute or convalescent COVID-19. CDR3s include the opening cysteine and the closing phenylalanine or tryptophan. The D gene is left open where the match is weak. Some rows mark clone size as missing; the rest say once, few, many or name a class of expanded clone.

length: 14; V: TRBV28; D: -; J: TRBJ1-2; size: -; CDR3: CASGPGDSLYGYTF; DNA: TGTGCCAGTGGCCCGGGGGACTCTCTTTATGGCTACACCTTC
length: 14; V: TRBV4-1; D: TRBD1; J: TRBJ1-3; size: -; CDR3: CASSLTTGGNTIYF; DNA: TGCGCCAGCAGTCTTACGACAGGGGGAAACACCATATATTTT
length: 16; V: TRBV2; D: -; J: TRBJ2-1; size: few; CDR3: CASSDSRVSGYNEQFF; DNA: TGTGCCAGCAGTGATTCTCGGGTCTCGGGTTACAATGAGCAGTTCTTC
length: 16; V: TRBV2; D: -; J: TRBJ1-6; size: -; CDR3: CASSERGGGYNSPLHF; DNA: TGTGCCAGCAGTGAAAGGGGGGGCGGGTATAATTCACCCCTCCACTTT
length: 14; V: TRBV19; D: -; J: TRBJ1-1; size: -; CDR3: CASSKQTANTEAFF; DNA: TGTGCCAGTAGTAAACAGACAGCGAACACTGAAGCTTTCTTT
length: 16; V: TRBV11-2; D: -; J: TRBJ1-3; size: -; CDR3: CASSLDNYPGGNTIYF; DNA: TGTGCCAGCAGCTTAGATAACTATCCCGGGGGAAACACCATATATTTT
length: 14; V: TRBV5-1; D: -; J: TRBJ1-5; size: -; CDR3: CASSAGESNQPQHF; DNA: TGCGCCAGCAGCGCAGGGGAGAGCAATCAGCCCCAGCATTTT
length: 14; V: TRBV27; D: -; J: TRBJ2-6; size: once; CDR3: CARGASSGANVLTF; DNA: TGTGCCAGGGGGGCCAGCTCTGGGGCCAACGTCCTGACTTTC
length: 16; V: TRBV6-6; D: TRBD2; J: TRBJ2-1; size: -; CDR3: CASSYVSSGLYNEQFF; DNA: TGTGCCAGCAGTTACGTCTCTAGCGGGCTTTACAATGAGCAGTTCTTC
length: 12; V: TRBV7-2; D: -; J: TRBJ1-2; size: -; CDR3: CASSPTGYGYTF; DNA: TGTGCCAGCAGTCCGACGGGATATGGCTACACCTTC
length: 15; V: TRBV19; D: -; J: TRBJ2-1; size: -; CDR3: CASSIGAGAGNEQFF; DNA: TGTGCCAGTAGTATAGGTGCAGGGGCGGGCAATGAGCAGTTCTTC
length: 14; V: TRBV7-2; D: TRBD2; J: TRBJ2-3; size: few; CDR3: CASSFSGGADTQYF; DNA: TGTGCCAGCAGCTTTAGCGGGGGGGCAGATACGCAGTATTTT
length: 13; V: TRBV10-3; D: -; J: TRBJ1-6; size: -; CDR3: CAISDPSDSPLHF; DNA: TGTGCCATCAGTGACCCTTCGGATTCACCCCTCCACTTT
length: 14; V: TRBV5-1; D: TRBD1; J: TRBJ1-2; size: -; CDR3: CASSTGTGAYGYTF; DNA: TGCGCCAGCAGCACTGGGACAGGGGCCTATGGCTACACCTTC
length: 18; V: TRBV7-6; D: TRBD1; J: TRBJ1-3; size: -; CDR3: CASSLRTGRQKPGNTIYF; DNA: TGTGCCAGCAGCTTAAGGACAGGGAGGCAGAAACCTGGAAACACCATATATTTT
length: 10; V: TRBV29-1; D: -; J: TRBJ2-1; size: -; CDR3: CSVSPGEQFF; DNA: TGCAGCGTTTCACCGGGTGAGCAGTTCTTC
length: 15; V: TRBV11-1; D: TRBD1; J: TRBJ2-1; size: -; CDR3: CASSKGQGAHNEQFF; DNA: TGTGCCAGCAGCAAAGGGCAGGGGGCTCACAATGAGCAGTTCTTC
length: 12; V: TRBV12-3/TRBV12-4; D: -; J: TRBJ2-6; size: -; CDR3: CASCLTIHVLTF; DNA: TGTGCCAGCTGTTTGACTATCCACGTCCTGACTTTC
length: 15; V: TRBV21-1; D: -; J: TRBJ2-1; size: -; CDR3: CASSKDGRGPRELFF; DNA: TGTGCCAGCAGCAAAGATGGAAGAGGGCCTAGGGAGCTTTTCTTC
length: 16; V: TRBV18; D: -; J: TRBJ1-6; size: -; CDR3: CASSPSVDRLGSPLHF; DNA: TGTGCCAGCTCACCTTCCGTCGACAGGTTAGGGTCACCCCTCCACTTT
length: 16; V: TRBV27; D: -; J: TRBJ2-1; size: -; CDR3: CASSLLGGDSYNEQFF; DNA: TGTGCCAGCAGTTTACTTGGCGGGGATTCCTACAATGAGCAGTTCTTC
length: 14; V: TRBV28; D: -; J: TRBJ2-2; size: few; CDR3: CATSSGQITGELFF; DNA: TGTGCCACCAGCTCGGGTCAGATCACCGGGGAGCTGTTTTTT
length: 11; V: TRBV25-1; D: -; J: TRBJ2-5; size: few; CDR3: CASSESLTQYF; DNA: TGTGCCAGCAGTGAATCCTTGACCCAGTACTTC
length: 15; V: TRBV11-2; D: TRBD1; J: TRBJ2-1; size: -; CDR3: CASSTRTGDYNEQFF; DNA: TGTGCCAGCAGCACCAGGACAGGCGATTACAATGAGCAGTTCTTC
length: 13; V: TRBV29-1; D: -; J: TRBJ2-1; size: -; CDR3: CSVTGLINNEQFF; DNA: TGCAGCGTCACGGGACTGATTAACAATGAGCAGTTCTTC
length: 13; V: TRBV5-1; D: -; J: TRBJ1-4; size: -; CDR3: CASSRTANEKLFF; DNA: TGCGCCAGCAGCCGGACAGCTAATGAAAAACTGTTTTTT
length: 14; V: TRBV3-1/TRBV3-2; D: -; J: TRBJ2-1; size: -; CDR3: CASSPGLSYNEQFF; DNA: TGTGCCAGCAGTCCGGGACTCTCCTACAATGAGCAGTTCTTC
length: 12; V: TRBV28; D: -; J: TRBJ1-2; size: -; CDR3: CASSFKRNGYTF; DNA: TGTGCCAGCAGTTTTAAGCGGAATGGCTACACCTTC
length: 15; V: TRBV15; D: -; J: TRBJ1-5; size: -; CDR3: CATSRDPGGNQPQHF; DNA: TGTGCCACCAGCAGAGATCCGGGGGGCAATCAGCCCCAGCATTTT
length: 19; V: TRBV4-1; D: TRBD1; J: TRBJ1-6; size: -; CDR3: CASSQFRTGGEWLNSPLHF; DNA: TGCGCCAGCAGCCAATTTCGGACAGGGGGCGAGTGGTTGAATTCACCCCTCCACTTT
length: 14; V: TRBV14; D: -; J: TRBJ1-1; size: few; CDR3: CASSQVGGITEAFF; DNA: TGTGCCAGCAGCCAAGTAGGAGGGATCACTGAAGCTTTCTTT
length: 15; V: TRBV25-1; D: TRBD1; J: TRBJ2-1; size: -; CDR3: CASRPTGTGGHEQFF; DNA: TGTGCCAGCAGACCCACCGGGACAGGGGGCCATGAGCAGTTCTTC
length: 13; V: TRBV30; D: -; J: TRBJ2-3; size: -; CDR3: CAWGKLEADTQYF; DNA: TGTGCCTGGGGAAAACTAGAGGCAGATACGCAGTATTTT
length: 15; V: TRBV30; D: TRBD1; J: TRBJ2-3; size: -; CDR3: CAWSDGQGGTDTQYF; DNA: TGTGCCTGGAGTGACGGACAGGGTGGCACAGATACGCAGTATTTT
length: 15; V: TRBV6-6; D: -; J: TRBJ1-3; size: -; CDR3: CASSYFPGEGNTIYF; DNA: TGTGCCAGCAGTTACTTTCCAGGGGAAGGAAACACCATATATTTT
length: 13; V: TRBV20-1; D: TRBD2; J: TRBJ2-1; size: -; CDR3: CSASLHSGAEQFF; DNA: TGCAGTGCTAGTCTCCATAGCGGGGCAGAGCAGTTCTTC
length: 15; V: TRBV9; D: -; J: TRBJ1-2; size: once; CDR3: CASSASNTVSYGYTF; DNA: TGTGCCAGCAGCGCCAGTAATACAGTGTCCTATGGCTACACCTTC
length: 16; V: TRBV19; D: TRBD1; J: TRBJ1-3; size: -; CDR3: CASSIIQGATGNTIYF; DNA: TGTGCCAGTAGTATCATCCAGGGGGCGACTGGAAACACCATATATTTT
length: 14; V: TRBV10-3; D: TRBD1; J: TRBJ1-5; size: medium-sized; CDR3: CAIGTGDSNQPQHF; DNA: TGTGCCATCGGGACAGGGGATTCCAATCAGCCCCAGCATTTT
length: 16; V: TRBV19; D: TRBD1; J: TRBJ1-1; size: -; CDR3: CASSPGPTGGNTEAFF; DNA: TGTGCCAGTAGTCCCGGCCCGACAGGGGGGAACACTGAAGCTTTCTTT
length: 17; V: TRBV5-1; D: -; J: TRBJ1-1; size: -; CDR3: CASSLAEGRTFLYEAFF; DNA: TGCGCCAGCAGCTTGGCCGAGGGCAGGACGTTCTTATATGAAGCTTTCTTT